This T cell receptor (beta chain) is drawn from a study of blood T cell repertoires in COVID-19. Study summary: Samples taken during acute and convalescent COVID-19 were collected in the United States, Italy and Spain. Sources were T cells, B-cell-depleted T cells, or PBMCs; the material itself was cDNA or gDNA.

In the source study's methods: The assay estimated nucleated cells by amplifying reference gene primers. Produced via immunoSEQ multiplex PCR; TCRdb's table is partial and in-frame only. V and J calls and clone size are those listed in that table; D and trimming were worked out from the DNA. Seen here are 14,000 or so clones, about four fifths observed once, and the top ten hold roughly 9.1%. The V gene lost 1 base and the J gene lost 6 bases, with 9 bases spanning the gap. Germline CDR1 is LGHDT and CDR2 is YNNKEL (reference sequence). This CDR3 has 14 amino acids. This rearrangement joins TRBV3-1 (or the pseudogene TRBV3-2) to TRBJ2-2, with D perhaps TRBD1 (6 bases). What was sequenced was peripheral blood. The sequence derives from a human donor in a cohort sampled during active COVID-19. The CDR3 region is CASSQAAGAGELFF. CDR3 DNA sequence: TGTGCCAGCAGCCAAGCCGCAGGGGCCGGGGAGCTGTTTTTT.